These T cell receptor beta chains were read from a single sample in a study of post-analysis software for immune sequencing data. MiXCR was run by TCRdb on the PCR reads, yielding one entry per CDR3 protein. This table holds about 150,000 distinct CDR3 sequences, 25% to 35% found once. Sequencing was performed on blood. Receptors were obtained from a girl aged 5 to 17 with multiple sclerosis. Each CDR3 is given with its conserved first and last residue. A D gene is named only where the DNA matches it firmly. Size is omitted from some rows. Given values are once, few, many or a class for expanded clones.

CDR3 length,clone size,D gene,J gene,V gene,CDR3 protein,CDR3 DNA
16,few,NA,TRBJ2-1,TRBV20-1,CSARDPWERNYNEQFF,TGCAGTGCTAGAGATCCCTGGGAGCGGAACTACAATGAGCAGTTCTTC
14,many,NA,TRBJ1-1,TRBV5-5,CASSLGWGNTEAFF,TGTGCCAGCAGCTTGGGTTGGGGGAACACTGAAGCTTTCTTT
17,few,TRBD2,TRBJ2-1,TRBV7-6,CASCPVGTSGSRNEQFF,TGTGCCAGCTGCCCTGTAGGGACTAGCGGGAGCCGCAATGAGCAGTTCTTC
16,NA,NA,TRBJ2-5,TRBV12-3/TRBV12-4,CVSSWGPAALQETRYF,TGTGTCAGCAGTTGGGGACCAGCGGCATTACAAGAGACCCGGTACTTC
13,few,NA,TRBJ1-1,TRBV7-6,CATRGDGNTEAFF,TGTGCTACTAGAGGGGATGGGAACACTGAAGCTTTCTTT
14,NA,NA,TRBJ1-1,TRBV21-1,CASSKGASDTEAFF,TGTGCCAGCAGCAAAGGGGCATCCGACACTGAAGCTTTCTTT
13,few,NA,TRBJ2-5,TRBV2,CASMVNGNNEQYF,TGTGCCAGCATGGTTAACGGCAACAATGAGCAGTACTTC
15,many,TRBD1,TRBJ2-1,TRBV19,CASSRDRGSRNEQFF,TGTGCCAGTAGCCGGGACAGGGGTTCACGCAATGAGCAGTTCTTC
15,NA,NA,TRBJ1-5,TRBV12-3/TRBV12-4,CASSLGRTDNQPQHF,TGTGCCAGCAGTTTAGGACGGACTGACAATCAGCCCCAGCATTTT
14,NA,NA,TRBJ2-1,TRBV6-2/TRBV6-3,CASSMGNSYNEQFF,TGTGCCAGCAGTATGGGGAACTCCTACAATGAGCAGTTCTTC
11,many,NA,TRBJ2-3,TRBV6-6,CASRILDTQYF,TGTGCCAGCAGAATCTTGGATACGCAGTATTTT
15,many,NA,TRBJ1-1,TRBV9,CASSAHIDRNTEAFF,TGTGCCAGCAGCGCTCATATCGACCGGAACACTGAAGCTTTCTTT
15,NA,NA,TRBJ1-1,TRBV7-8,CASSLTDLAPAEAFF,TGTGCCAGCAGCTTAACGGACCTCGCTCCTGCTGAAGCTTTCTTT
14,many,NA,TRBJ2-3,TRBV5-1,CASSQEGGTDTQYF,TGCGCCAGCAGCCAGGAAGGGGGCACAGATACGCAGTATTTT
14,NA,NA,TRBJ2-3,TRBV28,CASSLYSSTDTQYF,TGTGCCAGCAGTTTGTATTCTAGCACAGATACGCAGTATTTT
14,NA,TRBD2,TRBJ2-7,TRBV20-1,CSAPRTSTSDEQYF,TGCAGTGCCCCTCGGACTAGTACGTCGGACGAGCAGTACTTC
18,NA,NA,TRBJ2-2,TRBV6-5,CASSYTGGKGRAFGELFF,TGTGCCAGCAGTTACACGGGCGGCAAGGGTAGAGCGTTCGGGGAGCTGTTTTTT
13,many,NA,TRBJ2-7,TRBV20-1,CSAMGRDGYEQYF,TGCAGTGCTATGGGCAGGGATGGATACGAGCAGTACTTC
13,NA,NA,TRBJ1-5,TRBV12-3/TRBV12-4,CASSFRQTQPQHF,TGTGCCAGCAGTTTTAGACAAACTCAGCCCCAGCATTTT
16,NA,NA,TRBJ2-2,TRBV6-6,CASSYLGSLATGELFF,TGTGCCAGCAGTTACCTAGGGTCACTAGCCACCGGGGAGCTGTTTTTT
16,few,TRBD1,TRBJ1-1,TRBV5-1,CASSLEGQVAGTEAFF,TGCGCCAGCAGCTTGGAGGGACAGGTGGCCGGCACTGAAGCTTTCTTT
19,NA,TRBD2,TRBJ2-1,TRBV5-1,CASSLGLRWTSGREGEQFF,TGCGCCAGCAGCTTGGGACTTCGGTGGACTAGCGGGAGGGAGGGTGAGCAGTTCTTC
17,NA,NA,TRBJ2-3,TRBV20-1,CSARDMGSGRSTDTQYF,TGCAGTGCTAGAGATATGGGCTCGGGACGAAGCACAGATACGCAGTATTTT
16,NA,TRBD1,TRBJ1-4,TRBV4-1,CASSLGQGITNEKLFF,TGCGCCAGCAGCCTCGGACAGGGTATAACTAATGAAAAACTGTTTTTT
16,NA,TRBD2,TRBJ2-1,TRBV7-9,CASSPTGGGQNNEQFF,TGTGCCAGCAGCCCGACCGGGGGGGGCCAAAACAATGAGCAGTTCTTC
13,many,NA,TRBJ2-1,TRBV7-3,CASSLSSGKEQFF,TGTGCCAGCAGCTTAAGTTCGGGGAAGGAGCAGTTCTTC
15,NA,TRBD2,TRBJ2-1,TRBV3-1,CASSLTSGSHYEQFF,TGTGCCAGCAGCCTAACTAGCGGGAGTCACTATGAGCAGTTCTTC
14,once,NA,TRBJ2-6,TRBV28,CASRAEPGANVLTF,TGTGCCAGCAGGGCCGAGCCTGGGGCCAACGTCCTGACTTTC
16,NA,TRBD2,TRBJ2-3,TRBV20-1,CSARVWTSGSGDTQYF,TGCAGTGCTAGAGTCTGGACTAGCGGGAGTGGAGATACGCAGTATTTT